These 5 T cell receptor beta chains originate from one sample sequenced in a study of T cell changes during pregnancy in multiple sclerosis. The protocol was immunoSEQ multiplex PCR, while the TCRdb copy is restricted to in-frame clones and leaves out a portion. The profile shows about 65,000 clones, 85% to 95% of them singletons. Source: CD8+ T cells from peripheral blood mononuclear cells, taken in the third trimester of pregnancy. The origin of the receptors is a female donor in good health, enrolled as a control in a pregnancy study.

This chain joins TRBV7-4 and TRBJ1-1, with 7 bases lining up with TRBD1. Germline-derived CDR1 and CDR2 are SGHVT and SQSDAQ. The CDR3 is 14 amino acids. V trimming: 5 bases; J trimming: 4 bases; junction bases outside the gene matches: 7. The CDR3 is CASSRQGGITEAFF. DNA for the CDR3: TGTGCCAGCAGCCGACAGGGAGGTATCACTGAAGCTTTCTTT.

The chain recombines TRBV9 with TRBJ2-3; D might be TRBD2 (7 bases). V was shortened by 7 bases and J by 6 bases, with 18 bases between the two germline ends. Germline V CDR1 and CDR2: SGDLS, YYNGEE. The length of the CDR3 is 14 residues. CDR3 region: CASCGGAALDTQYF. Written as DNA, the CDR3 is TGTGCCAGCTGTGGGGGGGCGGCGCTGGATACGCAGTATTTT. The variable domain in full, with the rest retrieved from reference TRBV9 and TRBJ2-3, is DSGVTQTPKHLITATGQRVTLRCSPRSGDLSVYWYQQSLDQGLQFLIQYYNGEERAKGNILERFSAQQFPDLHSELNLSSLELGDSALYFCASCGGAALDTQYFGPGTRLTVL.

This sequence joins TRBV27 and TRBJ2-1; D might be TRBD2 (5 bases). Per germline, CDR1 MNHEY and CDR2 SMNVEV (reference sequence). Between the trimmed V and J ends, which lost 10 bases and 6 bases, there was a span of 19 bases. The CDR3 totals 14 residues. As DNA, the CDR3 is TGTGCCACCGCCCTAGGACTCCCAGGCAATGAGCAGTTCTTC. Translating gives CATALGLPGNEQFF.

This CDR3 is CASSSPVDIGAPGNTIYF. DNA of the CDR3: TGTGCCAGCAGCTCCCCAGTGGACATAGGAGCCCCTGGAAACACCATATATTTT. The gene calls are TRBV9 and TRBJ1-3; TRBD1 is a possible D gene (5 bases). Between the trimmed V and J ends, which lost 4 bases and 2 bases, there was a span of 22 bases. The CDR3 covers 18 residues. Per the germline V gene, CDR1 is SGDLS and CDR2 is YYNGEE.

About this clone: Other DNA sequences in this sample translate to the same CDR3. The CDR3 is CASSQGTGGGNTIYF. The CDR3 nucleotides read TGCGCCAGCAGCCAGGGGACAGGGGGCGGAAACACCATATATTTT. The V gene is TRBV4-3, the J gene TRBJ1-3; 12 bases map to TRBD1. With 3 bases clipped from V and 4 bases from J, the junction kept 1 base outside the gene matches. This CDR3 is built from 15 residues. In germline, CDR1 is LGHNA, CDR2 YSLEER.